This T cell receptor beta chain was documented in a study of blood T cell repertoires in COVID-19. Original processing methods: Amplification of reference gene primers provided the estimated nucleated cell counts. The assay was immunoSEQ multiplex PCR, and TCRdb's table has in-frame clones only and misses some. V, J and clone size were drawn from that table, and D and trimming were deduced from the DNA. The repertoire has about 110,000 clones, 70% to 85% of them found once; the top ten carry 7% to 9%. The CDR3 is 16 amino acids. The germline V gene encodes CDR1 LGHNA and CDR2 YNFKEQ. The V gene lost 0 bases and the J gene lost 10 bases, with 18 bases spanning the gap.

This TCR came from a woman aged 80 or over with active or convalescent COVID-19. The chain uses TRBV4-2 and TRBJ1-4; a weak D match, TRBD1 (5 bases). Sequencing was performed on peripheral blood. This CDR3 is CASSQDSSQGIGKLFF. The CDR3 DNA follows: TGTGCCAGCAGCCAAGACTCGAGCCAGGGTATTGGAAAACTGTTTTTT.